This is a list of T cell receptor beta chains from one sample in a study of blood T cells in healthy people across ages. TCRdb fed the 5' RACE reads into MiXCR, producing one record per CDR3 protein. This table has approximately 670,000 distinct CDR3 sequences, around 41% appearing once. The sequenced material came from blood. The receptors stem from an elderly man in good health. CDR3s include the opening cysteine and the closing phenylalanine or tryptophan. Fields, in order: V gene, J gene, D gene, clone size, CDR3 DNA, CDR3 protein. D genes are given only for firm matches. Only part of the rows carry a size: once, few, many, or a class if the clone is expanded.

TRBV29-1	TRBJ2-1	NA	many	TGCAGCGCTGAACAGGGTTCTGGTGAGCAGTTCTTC	CSAEQGSGEQFF
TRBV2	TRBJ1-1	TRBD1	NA	TGTGCCAGCAGGGAATGGACAGGGAGTTGGCAAGCTTTCTTT	CASREWTGSWQAFF
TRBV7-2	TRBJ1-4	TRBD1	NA	TGTGCCAGCAGCTTAGCCGCGGGACAGTCAAAACTGTTTTTT	CASSLAAGQSKLFF
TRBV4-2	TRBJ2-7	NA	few	TGTGCCAGCAGCCAAGATCCCTCCGGCCGGGGAAGCTCCTACGAGCAGTACTTC	CASSQDPSGRGSSYEQYF
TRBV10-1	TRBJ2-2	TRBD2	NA	TGCGCCAGCAGTCAATCTAGCGGCAACACCGGGGAGCTGTTTTTT	CASSQSSGNTGELFF
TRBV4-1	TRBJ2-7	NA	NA	TGCGCCAGCAGCCAACCTACTAGCTTCTCCTACAATGAGCAGTACTTC	CASSQPTSFSYNEQYF
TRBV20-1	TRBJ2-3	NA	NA	TGCAGTGCTAGAGAGTTTGCAGATACGCAGTATTTT	CSAREFADTQYF
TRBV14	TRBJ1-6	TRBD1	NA	TGTGCCAGCAGCGCTCTGACAGGGGTGGCCTATAATTCACCCCTCCACTTT	CASSALTGVAYNSPLHF
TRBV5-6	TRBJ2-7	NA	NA	TGTGCCAGCAGCTCTGCTGGGGGGTCCTACAATGAGCAGTACTTC	CASSSAGGSYNEQYF
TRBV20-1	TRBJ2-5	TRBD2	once	TGCAGTGCTAGTTTTCGGGAGGGCAGGGAGACCCAGTACTTC	CSASFREGRETQYF
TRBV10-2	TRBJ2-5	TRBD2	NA	TGCGCCAGCAGTGAGTCGACGTGGCTAGCGGGAGGGCGGGAGACCCAGTACTTC	CASSESTWLAGGRETQYF
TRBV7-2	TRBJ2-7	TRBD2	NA	TGTGCCAGCAGGGCGGGAGTTCTGTACGAGCAGTACTTC	CASRAGVLYEQYF
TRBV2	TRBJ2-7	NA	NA	TGTGCCAGAACAGAACAGGTCCAGGGCGAGCAGTACTTC	CARTEQVQGEQYF
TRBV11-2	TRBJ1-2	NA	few	TGTGCCAGCAGCTTAAACCCGGCCTATGGCTACACCTTC	CASSLNPAYGYTF
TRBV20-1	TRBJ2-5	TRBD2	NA	TGCAGTGCTGAAGGGACTAGCGGGAGACCCGTATCCCAAGAGACCCAGTACTTC	CSAEGTSGRPVSQETQYF
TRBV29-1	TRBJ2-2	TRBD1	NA	TGCAGCGTTGGAGGGACAGGGGCCGGGGAGCTGTTTTTT	CSVGGTGAGELFF
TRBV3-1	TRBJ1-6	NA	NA	TGTGCCAGCAGCCCCAGCTCCGGGCGGGATTCACCCCTCCACTTT	CASSPSSGRDSPLHF
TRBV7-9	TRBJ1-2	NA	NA	TGTGCCAGCAGCATGGGGGCGGCTAACTATGGCTACACCTTC	CASSMGAANYGYTF
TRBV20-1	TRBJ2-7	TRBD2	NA	TGCAGTGCTAGACTTCCACTAGCGAGAGGTTACGAGCAGTACTTC	CSARLPLARGYEQYF
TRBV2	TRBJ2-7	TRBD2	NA	TGTGCCAGCAGTGTAGTTGCGGGAGCCGGGGGGGAGCAGTACTTC	CASSVVAGAGGEQYF
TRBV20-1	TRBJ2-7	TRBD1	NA	TGCAGTGCTAGTGCGCAGGGGGCGGGTGCGGTCTACGAGCAGTACTTC	CSASAQGAGAVYEQYF
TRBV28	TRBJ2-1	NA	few	TGTGCCAGCAGGCAGGATCACCGGGTCGGTGAGCAGTTCTTC	CASRQDHRVGEQFF
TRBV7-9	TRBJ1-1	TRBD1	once	TGTGCCAGCAGCTTAGGGGGGACAGGGTTGAACACTGAAGCTTTCTTT	CASSLGGTGLNTEAFF
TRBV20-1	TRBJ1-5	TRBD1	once	TGCAGTGCGCAAACAGGGGGCCCGGATCAGCCCCAGCATTTT	CSAQTGGPDQPQHF
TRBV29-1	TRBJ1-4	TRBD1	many	TGCAGCGTTGAACCAAGCAGGGGCGGGACAGGGGGTGAAAAACTGTTTTTT	CSVEPSRGGTGGEKLFF
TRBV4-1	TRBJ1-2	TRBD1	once	TGCGCCCGCAGCCAAGGACAGGACCCCGATCTCTATGGCTACACCTTC	CARSQGQDPDLYGYTF
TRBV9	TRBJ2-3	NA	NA	TGTGCCAGCAGCGCCCGGGACCCCAGCACAGATACGCAGTATTTT	CASSARDPSTDTQYF
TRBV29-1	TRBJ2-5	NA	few	TGCAGCGTTGAAGTCCTACGGCGAGGAGGGAGTCCAGAGACCCAGTACTTC	CSVEVLRRGGSPETQYF
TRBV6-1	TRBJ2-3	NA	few	TGTGCCAGCAGTTGGCAGCCCACAAGCACAGATACGCAGTATTTT	CASSWQPTSTDTQYF
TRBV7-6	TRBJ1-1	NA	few	TGTGCCAGCAGCTTATTGGCAGACACTGAAGCTTTCTTT	CASSLLADTEAFF
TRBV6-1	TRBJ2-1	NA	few	TGTGCCAGCAGTGACCTCTCACTAGTATCTAGTGAGCAGTTCTTC	CASSDLSLVSSEQFF
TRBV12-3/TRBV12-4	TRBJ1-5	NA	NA	TGTGCCAGCTCGCGGGCGTGGGTCAATCAGCCCCAGCATTTT	CASSRAWVNQPQHF
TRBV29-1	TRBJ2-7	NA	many	TGCAGCGTTGAAGATCCAGGATTTGGGGAGCAGTACTTC	CSVEDPGFGEQYF
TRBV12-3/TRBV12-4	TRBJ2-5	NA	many	TGTGCCAGCAGTTTAGTCGGGGGTATAGAGACCCAGTACTTC	CASSLVGGIETQYF
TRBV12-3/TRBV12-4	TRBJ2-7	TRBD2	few	TGTGCCAGCAGTTCCAGCGGGGGGGCCACTGGCGAGCAGTACTTC	CASSSSGGATGEQYF
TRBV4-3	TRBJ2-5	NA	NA	TGCGCCAGCAGCCTTCAGACGGGAGCCCAAGAGACCCAGTACTTC	CASSLQTGAQETQYF
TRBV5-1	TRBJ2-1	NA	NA	TGCGCCAGCACCCCCGGGTCTACCTACAATGAGCAGTTCTTC	CASTPGSTYNEQFF
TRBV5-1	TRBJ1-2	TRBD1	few	TGCGCCAGCAGCTTGGGAGACAGGGGTACGAGGGGCTACACCTTC	CASSLGDRGTRGYTF